A selection of T cell receptor beta chains follows, all from one sample in a study of cytomegalovirus exposure and HLA in healthy donors. The repertoire was sequenced with immunoSEQ multiplex PCR; TCRdb's copy has only in-frame clones and lacks some. The table includes approximately 80,000 clones, about four fifths detected once. Sequencing used PBMCs. These receptors all come from a man in his fifties or sixties in good health and CMV-seronegative. CDR3s include the opening cysteine and the closing phenylalanine or tryptophan. Fields, in order: J gene, D gene, V gene, clone size, CDR3 protein, CDR3 DNA. A D gene is named only where the DNA matches it firmly. A row's size may be missing; if present it is once, few, many or a size class.

J: TRBJ2-1; D: -; V: TRBV12-5; size: -; CDR3: CASAPRWAQGTNEQFF; DNA: TGTGCTAGTGCCCCTCGCTGGGCCCAGGGGACGAATGAGCAGTTCTTC
J: TRBJ1-1; D: -; V: TRBV5-1; size: -; CDR3: CASSHREGDNTEAFF; DNA: TGCGCCAGCAGTCACAGGGAGGGTGATAACACTGAAGCTTTCTTT
J: TRBJ1-4; D: -; V: TRBV18; size: -; CDR3: CASSPSSTEEEKLFF; DNA: TGTGCCAGCTCACCATCATCTACGGAGGAGGAAAAACTGTTTTTT
J: TRBJ2-3; D: -; V: TRBV19; size: -; CDR3: CASTRDPSTDTQYF; DNA: TGTGCCAGTACCCGGGATCCTAGCACAGATACGCAGTATTTT
J: TRBJ2-3; D: TRBD2; V: TRBV6-5; size: -; CDR3: CASSYHGGGRGNTQYF; DNA: TGTGCCAGCAGTTACCACGGGGGGGGCCGTGGAAATACGCAGTATTTT
J: TRBJ2-4; D: -; V: TRBV6-1; size: -; CDR3: CASSEWLGLAKNIQYF; DNA: TGTGCCAGCAGTGAATGGCTGGGCCTAGCCAAAAACATTCAGTACTTC
J: TRBJ2-5; D: TRBD2; V: TRBV5-6; size: -; CDR3: CASSLMASGGETQYF; DNA: TGTGCCAGCAGCTTGATGGCTAGCGGGGGAGAGACCCAGTACTTC
J: TRBJ1-5; D: -; V: TRBV6-5; size: once; CDR3: CASSRQGGEGQPQHF; DNA: TGTGCCAGCAGTCGACAAGGGGGGGAGGGCCAGCCCCAGCATTTT
J: TRBJ2-3; D: TRBD2; V: TRBV7-9; size: -; CDR3: CASSFPGAGGLDTQYF; DNA: TGTGCCAGCAGCTTCCCCGGAGCGGGGGGGTTAGATACGCAGTATTTT
J: TRBJ1-2; D: TRBD1; V: TRBV19; size: once; CDR3: CASSTTGDLYGYTF; DNA: TGTGCCAGTAGTACGACAGGGGACCTCTATGGCTACACCTTC
J: TRBJ1-6; D: TRBD1; V: TRBV9; size: -; CDR3: CASSVRTGDNSPLHF; DNA: TGTGCCAGCAGCGTGAGGACAGGGGATAATTCACCCCTCCACTTT
J: TRBJ2-1; D: TRBD2; V: TRBV19; size: -; CDR3: CASSIASRAGGYNEQFF; DNA: TGTGCCAGTAGTATAGCTAGTCGAGCGGGGGGGTACAATGAGCAGTTCTTC
J: TRBJ2-3; D: TRBD2; V: TRBV7-3; size: -; CDR3: CASSLVGGATDTQYF; DNA: TGTGCCAGCAGCTTGGTCGGGGGGGCGACAGATACGCAGTATTTT
J: TRBJ1-2; D: -; V: TRBV28; size: -; CDR3: CASSFTGGYGYTF; DNA: TGTGCCAGCAGTTTCACGGGTGGCTATGGCTACACCTTC
J: TRBJ1-2; D: TRBD1; V: TRBV15; size: few; CDR3: CATSRDKGQGARGYTF; DNA: TGTGCCACCAGCAGAGATAAGGGACAGGGGGCGCGGGGCTACACCTTC
J: TRBJ2-7; D: TRBD1; V: TRBV7-9; size: -; CDR3: CASSQGQGGYEQYF; DNA: TGTGCCAGCAGCCAAGGACAGGGGGGCTACGAGCAGTACTTC
J: TRBJ2-3; D: TRBD2; V: TRBV25-1; size: -; CDR3: CASSEGGGLSDTQYF; DNA: TGTGCCAGCAGTGAAGGCGGGGGGCTCTCAGATACGCAGTATTTT
J: TRBJ2-3; D: TRBD1; V: TRBV9; size: once; CDR3: CASSRQGGWSTDTQYF; DNA: TGTGCCAGCAGCCGACAGGGGGGGTGGAGCACAGATACGCAGTATTTT
J: TRBJ1-2; D: -; V: TRBV5-8; size: -; CDR3: CASSLVGQGSYGYTF; DNA: TGTGCCAGCAGCTTGGTGGGGCAGGGTAGCTATGGCTACACCTTC
J: TRBJ2-1; D: TRBD1; V: TRBV30; size: few; CDR3: CAWSVQGAYNEQFF; DNA: TGTGCCTGGAGTGTACAGGGGGCTTACAATGAGCAGTTCTTC
J: TRBJ1-2; D: TRBD1; V: TRBV5-1; size: -; CDR3: CASSFGQGATGYTF; DNA: TGCGCCAGCAGCTTCGGACAGGGGGCGACTGGCTACACCTTC
J: TRBJ1-1; D: -; V: TRBV6-5; size: -; CDR3: CASSYGESLGAFF; DNA: TGTGCCAGCAGTTACGGGGAGTCCCTTGGGGCTTTCTTT
J: TRBJ1-5; D: -; V: TRBV4-1; size: few; CDR3: CASSQDGGLGNQPQHF; DNA: TGCGCCAGCAGCCAAGACGGCGGGCTTGGCAATCAGCCCCAGCATTTT
J: TRBJ1-2; D: -; V: TRBV5-1; size: -; CDR3: CASSLALDSPYGYTF; DNA: TGCGCCAGCAGCTTGGCCCTGGACAGCCCCTATGGCTACACCTTC
J: TRBJ1-2; D: TRBD1; V: TRBV6-5; size: -; CDR3: CASSGQGGYTF; DNA: TGTGCCAGCAGTGGACAGGGGGGCTACACCTTC
J: TRBJ2-1; D: TRBD2; V: TRBV30; size: -; CDR3: CAWSVGAGGDPGHLLF; DNA: TGTGCCTGGAGTGTTGGAGCGGGGGGGGACCCTGGCCATTTGCTCTTC
J: TRBJ2-1; D: TRBD2; V: TRBV13; size: -; CDR3: CASSPNFSGGAFF; DNA: TGTGCCAGCAGTCCTAATTTTAGCGGGGGGGCTTTCTTC
J: TRBJ2-7; D: TRBD1; V: TRBV18; size: -; CDR3: CASSPAGTGWGATYEQYF; DNA: TGTGCCAGCTCACCAGCCGGGACAGGGTGGGGGGCTACCTACGAGCAGTACTTC
J: TRBJ1-2; D: -; V: TRBV6-6; size: few; CDR3: CASSYFSLGEGYTF; DNA: TGTGCCAGCAGTTACTTCTCCCTTGGGGAGGGCTACACCTTC